This TCR beta chain emerged from a study of regulatory T cells in long-lasting Graves disease. General study points: Persistent disease preferred TRBV28, TRBJ1-2 and TRBJ2-5; new disease, TRBV20-1 and TRBJ2-1.

CDR3 regions were amplified by Arm-PCR using iRepertoire HTBI primers to build TCR beta libraries. TCRdb reprocessed the multiplex PCR reads with MiXCR, giving one entry per CDR3 protein. The top ten clones hold about 12% of a sample with 200,000 to 250,000 distinct CDR3 sequences, roughly a fifth of them seen once. Germline loops: CDR1 MNHNS, CDR2 SASEGT. The CDR3 covers 14 residues. V lost 4 bases and J 3 bases, leaving 12 bases between the germline ends. Sample time point: newly diagnosed GD, antithyroid drugs for less than 3 months. Researchers made the TCR library from RNA that was extracted from PBMCs. This clonotype has ten or more counts. Its antigen is unidentified. These data also featured in a second study, about T cells in Graves' hyperthyroidism and ophthalmopathy.

The sequencing here drew on peripheral blood mononuclear cells (PBMCs), taken at new diagnosis, from a patient treated with antithyroid drugs. This chain joins TRBV6-1 and TRBJ1-1; D may be TRBD1 (6 bases). The sequence was obtained from a woman aged 30 to 39 with Graves disease. CDR3 region: CASSAQGWDTEAFF. CDR3 in DNA: TGTGCCAGCAGTGCACAGGGTTGGGACACTGAAGCTTTCTTT.